The T cell receptor (beta chain) described here comes from a study of T cells after yellow fever vaccination. This CDR3 region has 17 residues. The V end lost 1 base, the J end lost 3 bases, and 16 bases lay between the germline ends. Looked up from germline, CDR1 is LGHNA and CDR2 is YSLEER. TCRdb reprocessed the 5' RACE reads via MiXCR and lists one record per CDR3 protein. The sample carries around 67,000 distinct CDR3 sequences, approximately 6.9% recorded once. This clonotype was picked up many times. What it binds is unknown. Study conclusions and caveats: The secondary response was weaker but peaked faster, day 5 versus 15.

The sample consisted of CD8+ T cells sorted from PBMCs, taken 5 days after the first yellow fever vaccination. This chain links TRBV4-3 with TRBJ2-1; D is uncertain. The sequence was collected from a man between 18 and 29 years old who received the YFV17D yellow fever vaccine. This CDR3 is CASSQVDFTGGYNEQFF. The DNA of the CDR3 is TGCGCCAGCAGCCAAGTCGATTTTACTGGCGGCTACAATGAGCAGTTCTTC.